These 8 T cell receptor beta chains originate from one sample sequenced in a study of T cell responses to AZD1222 COVID-19 vaccine. Assay: immunoSEQ multiplex PCR; the TCRdb copy retains only in-frame clones and omits some. The sample has 120,000 or so clones; about 90% are singletons. Sequencing was performed on peripheral blood, taken 28 days after the second AZD1222 dose. These receptors came from an adult who received the AZD1222 COVID-19 vaccine.

The J gene is TRBJ1-5, the V gene TRBV19; maybe TRBD1 (5 bases). The germline V gene has CDR1 LNHDA and CDR2 SQIVND (reference sequence). The CDR3 totals 16 residues. With 8 bases removed from V and 1 base from J, the gap between germline ends came to 18 bases. CDR3 in DNA: TGTGCCAGTGACCGGGGAGGGGCGCGCAGCAATCAGCCCCAGCATTTT. Residues: CASDRGGARSNQPQHF.

The V call is TRBV28, the J call TRBJ2-3; tentatively, D is TRBD1 or TRBD2 (5 bases each). Between the trimmed V and J ends, which lost 9 bases and 6 bases, there was a span of 25 bases. Germline lookup yields CDR1 MDHEN and CDR2 SYDVKM. The CDR3 consists of 16 residues. In nucleotides, the CDR3 is TGTGCCAGTCAAGATGCTGTGGTTCCGGGGCAGGATACGCAGTATTTT. Translation: CASQDAVVPGQDTQYF. The complete variable domain, with remaining parts taken from reference TRBV28 and TRBJ2-3, reads DVKVTQSSRYLVKRTGEKVFLECVQDMDHENMFWYRQDPGLGLRLIYFSYDVKMKEKGDIPEGYSVSREKKERFSLILESASTNQTSMYLCASQDAVVPGQDTQYFGPGTRLTVL.

The chain joins TRBV12-3 or TRBV12-4 to TRBJ1-2; no reliable D call. Trimming stripped 5 bases from V and 5 bases from J, with 6 bases between. The CDR3 spans 11 residues. CDR3 in amino acids: CASSLVYGYTF. The CDR3, as DNA: TGTGCCAGCAGTCTCGTTTATGGCTACACCTTC.

In this sample, this clone turned up a few times. This chain joins TRBV7-6 and TRBJ2-7, with 8 bases matching TRBD1. After removal of 4 bases from V and 7 bases from J, the junction contained 12 bases not matched to a gene. CDR3 size: 15 residues. Germline assignment: CDR1 SGHVS and CDR2 FNYEAQ. This chain's CDR3 is CASSSPDRAQGEQYF. CDR3 nucleotide sequence: TGTGCCAGCAGCTCACCGGACAGGGCTCAGGGTGAGCAGTACTTC.

This rearrangement joins TRBV2 to TRBJ1-1; TRBD1 is a possible D gene (5 bases). V lost 4 bases and J 0 bases, leaving 12 bases between the germline ends. The CDR3 has 15 residues. Per the germline V gene, CDR1 is SNHLY and CDR2 is FYNNEI. The CDR3 coding sequence is TGTGCCAGCAGTGTGGGTTTAGGGGTGAACACTGAAGCTTTCTTT. This translates into CASSVGLGVNTEAFF.

This chain uses TRBV27 with TRBJ2-7; 9 bases are a match to TRBD2. Germline trimming cut 4 bases from V and 3 bases from J; bases unmatched to any gene: 10. Germline CDR1 and CDR2: MNHEY and SMNVEV (reference sequence). This CDR3 has 16 residues. The CDR3 DNA reads as TGTGCCAGCAGTTCTTCTAGCGGGGAGGTCGGCTACGAGCAGTACTTC. This translates into CASSSSSGEVGYEQYF.

The chain links TRBV6-5 to TRBJ1-5; weak D call: TRBD1 (6 bases). The CDR3 consists of 15 residues. Germline V gene data show CDR1 as MNHEY and CDR2 as SVGAGI. Trimming removed 6 bases at V and 4 bases at J, with 16 bases between. CDR3 residues: CASRSGAKGNQPQHF. The CDR3 DNA sequence: TGTGCCAGCAGATCAGGGGCAAAGGGGAATCAGCCCCAGCATTTT.

This chain connects TRBV18 to TRBJ1-2; 8 nucleotides agree with TRBD1. CDR1 KGHSH and CDR2 LQKENI come from the germline V gene. V dropped 5 bases and J dropped 7; count of bases not matched to a gene: 6. This CDR3 has 13 residues. The CDR3 reads CASSSGQGGGYTF. The DNA for the CDR3 is TGTGCCAGCTCATCCGGACAGGGTGGTGGCTACACCTTC.